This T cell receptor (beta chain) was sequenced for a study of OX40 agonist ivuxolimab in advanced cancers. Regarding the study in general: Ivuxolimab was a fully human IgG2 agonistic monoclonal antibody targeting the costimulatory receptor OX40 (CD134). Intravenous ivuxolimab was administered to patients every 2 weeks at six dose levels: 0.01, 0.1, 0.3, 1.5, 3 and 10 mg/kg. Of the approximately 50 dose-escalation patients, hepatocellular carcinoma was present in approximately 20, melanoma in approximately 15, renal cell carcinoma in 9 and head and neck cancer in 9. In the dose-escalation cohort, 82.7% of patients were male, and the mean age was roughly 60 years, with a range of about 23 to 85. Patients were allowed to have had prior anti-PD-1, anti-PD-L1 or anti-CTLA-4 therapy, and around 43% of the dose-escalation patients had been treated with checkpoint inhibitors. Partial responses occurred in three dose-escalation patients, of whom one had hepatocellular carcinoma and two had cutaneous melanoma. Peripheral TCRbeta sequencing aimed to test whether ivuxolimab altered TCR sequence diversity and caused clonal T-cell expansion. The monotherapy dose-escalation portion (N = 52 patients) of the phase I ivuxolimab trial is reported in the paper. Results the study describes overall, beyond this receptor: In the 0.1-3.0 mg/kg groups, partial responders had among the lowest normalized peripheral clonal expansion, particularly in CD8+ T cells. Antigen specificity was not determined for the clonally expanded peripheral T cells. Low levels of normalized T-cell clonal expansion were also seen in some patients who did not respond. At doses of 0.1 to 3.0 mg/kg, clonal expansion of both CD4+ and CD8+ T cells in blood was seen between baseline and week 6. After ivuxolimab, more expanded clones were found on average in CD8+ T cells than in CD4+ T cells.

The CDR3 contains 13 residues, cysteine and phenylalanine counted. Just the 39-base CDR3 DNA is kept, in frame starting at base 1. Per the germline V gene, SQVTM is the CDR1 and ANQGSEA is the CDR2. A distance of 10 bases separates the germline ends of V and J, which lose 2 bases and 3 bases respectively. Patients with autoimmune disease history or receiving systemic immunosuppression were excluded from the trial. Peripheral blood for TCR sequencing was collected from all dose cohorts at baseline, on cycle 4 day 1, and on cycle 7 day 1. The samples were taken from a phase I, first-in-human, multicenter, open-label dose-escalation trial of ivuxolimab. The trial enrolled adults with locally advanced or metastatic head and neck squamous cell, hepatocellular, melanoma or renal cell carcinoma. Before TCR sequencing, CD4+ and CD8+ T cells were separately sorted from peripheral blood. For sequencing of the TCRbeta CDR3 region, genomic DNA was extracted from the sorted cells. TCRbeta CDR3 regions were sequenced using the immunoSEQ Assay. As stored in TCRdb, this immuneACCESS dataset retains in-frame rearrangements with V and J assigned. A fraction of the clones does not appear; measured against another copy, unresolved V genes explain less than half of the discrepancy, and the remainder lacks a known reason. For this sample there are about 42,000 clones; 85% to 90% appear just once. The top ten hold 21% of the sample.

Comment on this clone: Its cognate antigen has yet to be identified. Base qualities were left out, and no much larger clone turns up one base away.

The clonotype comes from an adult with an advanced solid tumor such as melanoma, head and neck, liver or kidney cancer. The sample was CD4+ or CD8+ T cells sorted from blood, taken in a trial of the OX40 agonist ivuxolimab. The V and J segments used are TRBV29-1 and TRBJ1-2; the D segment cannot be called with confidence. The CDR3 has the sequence CSVEPEWDYGYTF. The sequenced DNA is TGCAGCGTTGAACCCGAATGGGACTATGGCTACACCTTC.